This T cell receptor (beta chain) was sequenced during a study of blood T cell repertoires in COVID-19. Study information: Material from acute and convalescent COVID-19 was sourced from the United States, Italy and Spain.

This clone showed up just once. Profiling relied on immunoSEQ multiplex PCR, and the TCRdb table lists in-frame clones only, not all of them. The data hold 250,000 to 300,000 clones, with roughly nine tenths observed a single time. Enrolment of Seattle patients took place during active infection, and they were followed longitudinally. This clonotype originated in a woman aged 25 to 45 with COVID-19, enrolled during active disease. The sequenced material came from peripheral blood.

CDR3 in amino acids: CASSLSVQGSTEAFF. In DNA, the CDR3 is TGTGCCAGCAGTTTATCAGTACAGGGATCCACTGAAGCTTTCTTT. The chain joins TRBV27 to TRBJ1-1, with D possibly matching TRBD1 (6 bases). The CDR3 runs 15 residues. Germline CDR1 MNHEY, CDR2 SMNVEV (reference sequence). V shed 0 bases and J shed 4 bases, with 12 bases lying between them.